One and the same sample provided the 10 T cell receptor beta chains below, sequenced in a study of CD8 T cells in ankylosing spondylitis. From the 5' RACE reads, TCRdb called clonotypes with MiXCR, one entry per CDR3 protein. This table has 240,000 or so distinct CDR3 sequences, around 7.8% appearing once. The specimen was blood, either unsorted or a sorted T cell fraction (not recorded which). Receptors were obtained from a male donor with ankylosing spondylitis or in good health (not recorded which).

This clonotype was recorded many times. V gene TRBV4-2 combines with J gene TRBJ1-6; 7 positions agree with TRBD1. V shed 0 bases, J shed 5 bases, and the junction held 4 bases outside the gene matches. CDR3 length: 16 residues. CDR1 and CDR2 from the germline V gene are LGHNA and YNFKEQ. The CDR3 sequence: CASSQDTGAHNSPLHF. The CDR3 region has the DNA TGTGCCAGCAGCCAAGATACAGGGGCCCATAATTCACCCCTCCACTTT.

The genes are TRBV19 and TRBJ1-1, with D unresolved. CDR3 size: 14 residues. The V end was cut by 3 bases, the J end by 3 bases, with 11 bases between. From germline, CDR1 is LNHDA and CDR2 SQIVND (reference sequence). The CDR3 region has the DNA TGTGCCAGTAGTATCAAAAGGGCTGACACTGAAGCTTTCTTT. Translation: CASSIKRADTEAFF. The whole variable domain, filled in from reference TRBV19 and TRBJ1-1, reads DGGITQSPKYLFRKEGQNVTLSCEQNLNHDAMYWYRQDPGQGLRLIYYSQIVNDFQKGDIAEGYSVSREKKESFPLTVTSAQKNPTAFYLCASSIKRADTEAFFGQGTRLTVV.

There are a few counts of this clonotype. The chain joins TRBV4-3 to TRBJ1-5, with D possibly TRBD1 on 5 matching bases. This CDR3 contains 15 residues. V was cut by 3 bases and J by 1 base, with 10 bases left in between. Germline CDR1 and CDR2: LGHNA and YSLEER. CDR3 nucleotides: TGCGCCAGCAGCCATCTACGGGGGAGCAATCAGCCCCAGCATTTT. The encoded protein is CASSHLRGSNQPQHF.

The chain recombines TRBV29-1 with TRBJ2-7; 7 positions match TRBD1. CDR3 size: 12 residues. V lost 6 bases and J lost 3; bases outside the gene matches: 5. Germline V gives CDR1 SQVTM, CDR2 ANQGSEA. The CDR3 sequence: CSVRDSIYEQYF. CDR3 nucleotides: TGCAGCGTAAGGGACAGTATCTACGAGCAGTACTTC.

This clonotype showed up many times. The rearrangement joins TRBV20-1 to TRBJ1-4, with D maybe TRBD1 (5 bases). Between the trimmed V and J ends, which lost 5 bases and 5 bases, there was a span of 21 bases. CDR1 DFQATT and CDR2 SNEGSKA come from the germline V gene (reference sequence). The CDR3 is 16 residues long. CDR3 nucleotide sequence: TGCAGTGCTCCGAGACCAGGGATGGGTAAGAATGAAAAACTGTTTTTT. It encodes CSAPRPGMGKNEKLFF.

The chain uses TRBV7-9 and TRBJ2-7, with 8 bases lining up with TRBD2. The CDR3 is made up of 15 amino acids. CDR1 is SEHNR and CDR2 is FQNEAQ in the germline V gene (reference sequence). V was clipped by 3 bases and J by 0 bases; unmatched bases: 4. This CDR3 reads CASSLERGFSYEQYF. CDR3 DNA sequence: TGTGCCAGCAGCTTGGAGCGGGGGTTCTCCTACGAGCAGTACTTC.

Regarding this clonotype: A much larger clone sits a single nucleotide away, making a read error possible. The rearrangement joins TRBV6-2 or TRBV6-3 to TRBJ2-4, with 9 bases identical to TRBD1. This CDR3 region has 16 residues. Germline V CDR1 and CDR2: MNHEY, SVGEGT. V was pared by 11 bases and J by 1 base, with 12 bases of the junction left unmatched. The CDR3 reads CAGNNRGLRAKNIQYF. The CDR3 nucleotides are TGTGCCGGCAATAACAGGGGGCTAAGGGCCAAAAACATTCAGTACTTC.

As regards this clonotype: Since a much larger clone is just one base distant, this may be a read error. The V call is TRBV5-1, the J call TRBJ2-7; D gene unclear. Germline V gives CDR1 SGHRS, CDR2 YFSETQ. The CDR3 length is 12 residues. The CDR3 nucleotides are TGCGCCTGCAGCTTGGATCTCTACGAGCAGTACTTC. Translated: CACSLDLYEQYF.

This clonotype was seen at least ten times. This chain uses TRBV4-3 with TRBJ2-2; possibly TRBD1 for D (6 bases). The V end lost 2 bases, the J end lost 6 bases, and 10 bases lay between the germline ends. The CDR3 length is 14 residues. Germline V lookup: CDR1 LGHNA, CDR2 YSLEER. The chain's CDR3 is CASSQTGSPGELFF. In DNA, the CDR3 is TGCGCCAGCAGCCAAACAGGGTCTCCCGGGGAGCTGTTTTTT.

This rearrangement joins TRBV5-5 to TRBJ2-2; 13 bases line up with TRBD2. Germline lookup yields CDR1 SGHKS and CDR2 YYEKEE (reference sequence). With V trimmed by 4 bases and J by 4 bases, 4 bases remained unmatched. The CDR3 sequence is 16 residues long. The CDR3 bases are TGTGCCAGCAGCATCGGGACTAGCGGGGTCACCGGGGAGCTGTTTTTT. Amino acids: CASSIGTSGVTGELFF.